This is a list of T cell receptor beta chains from one sample in a study of a mutant IDH1 vaccine in newly diagnosed glioma. TCRdb's table, derived via immunoSEQ multiplex PCR, lists solely in-frame clones and lacks some. Among 50,000 to 60,000 clones, roughly 91% were seen once, and the ten largest hold 2.4%. What these receptors recognize is not known. Source: PBMCs, taken from a glioma patient whose treatment included an IDH1 peptide vaccine. Source of these receptors: a man aged 45-60 years with glioma. The CDR3 runs from the conserved cysteine through the conserved F or W. A D gene is named only where the DNA matches it firmly. Clone size appears in some rows only: once, few, many, or a class for an expanded clone.

CDR3 protein | CDR3 DNA | clone size | J gene | V gene | D gene
CASSKIPQTGDKRRTNEKLFF | TGTGCCAGCAGCAAAATCCCCCAGACAGGGGACAAGAGGAGGACTAATGAAAAACTGTTTTTT | NA | TRBJ1-4 | TRBV21-1 | NA
CASSQGLAGSYNEQFF | TGTGCCAGCAGCCAAGGACTAGCGGGCTCCTACAATGAGCAGTTCTTC | NA | TRBJ2-1 | TRBV4-2 | TRBD2
CASSPERGQPQHF | TGTGCCAGCAGCCCTGAGAGGGGACAGCCCCAGCATTTT | once | TRBJ1-5 | TRBV7-2 | NA
CASSDSSGGTDTQYF | TGTGCCAGCAGTGACTCGAGCGGGGGCACAGATACGCAGTATTTT | NA | TRBJ2-3 | TRBV6-4 | TRBD2
CASSQGVAGGPGEQFF | TGTGCCAGCAGCCAAGGGGTAGCGGGAGGGCCGGGTGAGCAGTTCTTC | NA | TRBJ2-1 | TRBV4-2 | TRBD2
CASSSLQGAFTEAFF | TGTGCCAGCAGCTCCTTACAGGGGGCTTTCACTGAAGCTTTCTTT | NA | TRBJ1-1 | TRBV7-3 | TRBD1
CASSVATGAGASDTQYF | TGTGCCAGCAGCGTAGCTACGGGGGCGGGAGCCTCAGATACGCAGTATTTT | NA | TRBJ2-3 | TRBV9 | NA
CASRVTSGAYEQYF | TGTGCCAGTAGAGTGACTAGCGGGGCTTACGAGCAGTACTTC | NA | TRBJ2-7 | TRBV19 | TRBD2
CASSQGPGGDGETQYF | TGCGCCAGCAGCCAAGGTCCGGGGGGGGATGGCGAGACCCAGTACTTC | NA | TRBJ2-5 | TRBV4-3 | TRBD2
CASSFRQNSYNSPLHF | TGTGCCAGCAGCTTTCGGCAGAACTCCTATAATTCACCCCTCCACTTT | NA | TRBJ1-6 | TRBV5-5 | NA
CASSEGRYSTDTQYF | TGTGCCAGCAGTGAGGGCAGATATAGCACAGATACGCAGTATTTT | NA | TRBJ2-3 | TRBV25-1 | NA
CSVTGTVKNRDTIYF | TGCAGCGTTACCGGGACAGTGAAGAATCGGGACACCATATATTTT | NA | TRBJ1-3 | TRBV29-1 | TRBD1
CASSQESSGGEDTQYF | TGCGCCAGCAGCCAAGAGTCGTCGGGGGGCGAGGATACGCAGTATTTT | NA | TRBJ2-3 | TRBV4-3 | NA
CASSLAGGRPTNEKLFF | TGTGCCAGCAGCTTAGCAGGGGGTCGCCCAACTAATGAAAAACTGTTTTTT | NA | TRBJ1-4 | TRBV7-6 | NA
CASSLVRFGFTGANVLTF | TGTGCCAGCAGCTTAGTGAGATTCGGGTTTACTGGGGCCAACGTCCTGACTTTC | NA | TRBJ2-6 | TRBV11-2 | NA
CASSPGTGGDSGYTF | TGTGCCAGCAGCCCCGGGACAGGGGGAGATAGTGGCTACACCTTC | NA | TRBJ1-2 | TRBV9 | TRBD1
CASSGTGVLGYTF | TGTGCCAGCAGCGGAACAGGGGTACTCGGCTACACCTTC | NA | TRBJ1-2 | TRBV27 | TRBD1
CASRSGTAEQFF | TGTGCCAGCAGAAGCGGGACTGCTGAGCAGTTCTTC | NA | TRBJ2-1 | TRBV2 | TRBD2
CASSGNGRPYEQYF | TGCGCCAGCAGTGGGAATGGACGCCCTTACGAGCAGTACTTC | NA | TRBJ2-7 | TRBV10-1 | NA
CASSFSSGTSYNEQFF | TGTGCCAGCAGCTTCTCTAGCGGCACATCCTACAATGAGCAGTTCTTC | once | TRBJ2-1 | TRBV7-9 | TRBD2
CASSLLAGITDTQYF | TGTGCCAGCAGTTTACTAGCGGGGATCACAGATACGCAGTATTTT | once | TRBJ2-3 | TRBV28 | TRBD2
CASSQDEGGGVPQYF | TGTGCCAGCAGCCAAGATGAAGGGGGTGGAGTGCCCCAGTACTTC | NA | TRBJ2-5 | TRBV4-2 | NA
CASSDNRDPNQPQHF | TGTGCCAGCAGTGATAACAGGGACCCAAATCAGCCCCAGCATTTT | NA | TRBJ1-5 | TRBV25-1 | NA
CASSPDRNEQFF | TGTGCCAGCAGCCCCGACAGGAATGAGCAGTTCTTC | NA | TRBJ2-1 | TRBV14 | NA
CASTLPTRAEAFF | TGTGCCAGCACTCTGCCCACTCGGGCTGAAGCTTTCTTT | few | TRBJ1-1 | TRBV6-6 | NA
CASSKRINHNEKLFF | TGTGCCAGCAGCAAAAGGATAAACCATAATGAAAAACTGTTTTTT | once | TRBJ1-4 | TRBV7-2 | NA
CASSPDRAGYGYTF | TGTGCCAGCTCACCGGACAGGGCGGGCTATGGCTACACCTTC | NA | TRBJ1-2 | TRBV18 | TRBD1